This T cell receptor beta chain was documented in a study of CD8 T cells in Susac syndrome. Study-level findings and limits: Clonal expansion of CD8+ cells in Susac peaked in TEMRA cells (and in active patients).

Reverse transcription of about 0.45 to 1 ug RNA was carried out with random hexamers. Coverage of TCR beta CDR3 amplification by immunoSEQ multiplex PCR extended to 54 Vbeta and 13 Jbeta. TCRdb re-called the immunoSEQ multiplex PCR reads through MiXCR, storing one row per CDR3 protein. The sample lists around 80,000 distinct CDR3 sequences; approximately 94% were seen once. As regards this clonotype: Its cognate antigen is unknown.

Germline CDR1 SGDLS, CDR2 YYNGEE. This CDR3 spans 13 amino acids. Trimming pared 0 bases from V and 12 bases from J, leaving 13 bases between. The sequenced sample was CD8+ T cells from PBMCs. This sequence joins TRBV9 and TRBJ2-4; tentatively, D is TRBD1 or TRBD2 (6 bases each). This clonotype was obtained from a human donor with Susac syndrome. DNA of the CDR3: TGTGCCAGCAGCGTAGAGGGGGGAAGCGATCAGTACTTC. The encoded protein is CASSVEGGSDQYF.